The 26 T cell receptor beta chains given below trace back to one sample, sequenced in a study of tissue T cells after allogeneic stem cell transplantation. Measured with immunoSEQ multiplex PCR; TCRdb has only the in-frame clones, and not every one. The data show over 6,500 clones, 45% to 50% seen once. Time point reported: mouse harvest day 7 after allogeneic transplant. Tail vein injection delivered 10^7 T-cell-depleted bone marrow cells and 10^6 splenic CD5+ T cells. Sequenced sample: lymph node tissue. The receptors here all came from a female BALB/c mouse given C57BL/6 T cells with graft-versus-host disease after an allogeneic hematopoietic cell transplant.

As concerns this clone: Gene names and germline refer to mouse. The CDR3 end lies 1 residue beyond the end of the read and is filled in from the germline J gene. V is TRBV12-1 and J is TRBJ2-1; TRBD2 agrees at 7 bases. The CDR3 is 12 amino acids. The J segment lost 7 bases and the V segment lost 3 bases, leaving 2 bases of the junction unmatched. Germline CDR1 reads SGHSN; CDR2 reads HYEKVE. The CDR3 DNA, read in part, is TGTGCCAGCTCTATACTGGGGGCTGAGCAGTTC. Its protein is CASSILGAEQF. The CDR3 in its entirety is CASSILGAEQFF.

By sample fraction, this clone is medium-sized (0.01 to 0.1%). Gene names follow the mouse nomenclature. CDR3 loop: CASSQDRGDTEVFF. CDR3 bases read: TGTGCCAGCAGCCAAGACAGGGGGGACACAGAAGTCTTC. This rearrangement joins TRBV2 to TRBJ1-1; 7 bases match TRBD1. Sequencing ends 1 residue short of the CDR3 end; the germline J gene provides the rest. Germline V gives CDR1 LGHNA, CDR2 YSYQKL. CDR3 length: 14 residues. The ends lost 0 bases at V and 3 bases at J; junction bases unmatched: 1.

Comment on this clone: Gene and germline names: mouse. The read stops 1 residue short of the end of the CDR3; the missing end is completed from the germline J gene. The chain carries TRBV31 and TRBJ2-1; maybe TRBD1 (8 bases). Trimming removed 4 bases from V and 7 bases from J, with 14 bases in between. The CDR3 spans 13 residues. Germline CDR1 reads GKSSPN; CDR2 reads SITVG. The covered CDR3 bases are TGTGCCTGGACCCACAGGGGGGGGGCTGAGCAGTTC. This sequence encodes CAWTHRGGAEQF. The whole CDR3 reads CAWTHRGGAEQFF.

By share, this clone counts as medium-sized. Each gene name is a mouse one. The CDR3 end lies 1 residue beyond the end of the read and is filled in from the germline J gene. This chain connects TRBV3 to TRBJ1-2; D ambiguous. Trimming stripped 5 bases from V and 1 base from J, with 11 bases between. The CDR3 length is 14 residues. Per germline, CDR1 SNHLY and CDR2 FYNGKV (reference sequence). The part of the CDR3 DNA that was read is TGTGCCAGCAGCCCCCGGGCACAAAACTCCGACTACACC. It translates to CASSPRAQNSDYT. The full CDR3 protein reads CASSPRAQNSDYTF.

By its share, this clone is medium-sized. Gene names and germline match the mouse. The read ends 1 residue early relative to the CDR3; the germline J gene fills the gap. The rearrangement uses TRBV26 and TRBJ1-4; 9 bases line up with TRBD1. V was pared by 6 bases and J by 5 bases, with 4 bases of the junction left unmatched. Germline assignment: CDR1 KGHPV and CDR2 FQNQEV (reference sequence). CDR3 length: 14 residues. CDR3 residues: CASSRDRVNERLFF. The DNA read from the CDR3 is TGTGCCAGCAGCCGGGACAGGGTTAACGAAAGATTATTT. The whole variable domain, remainder taken from reference TRBV26 and TRBJ1-4, is NSKVIQTPRYLVKGQGQKAKMRCIPEKGHPVVFWYQQNKNNEFKFLINFQNQEVLQQIDMTEKRFSAECPSNSPCSLEIQSSEAGDSALYLCASSRDRVNERLFFGHGTKLSVL.

This clone was detected a few times. The genes and germline here are from mouse. The CDR3 end lies 1 residue beyond the end of the read and is filled in from the germline J gene. The V call is TRBV16, the J call TRBJ1-2, with 7 bases aligning to TRBD1. The ends lost 4 bases at V and 2 bases at J; junction bases unmatched: 1. CDR3 length: 13 residues. Germline assignment: CDR1 SGHSA and CDR2 FRNQAP. CDR3 DNA, as far as it was read: TGTGCAAGCAGCTCGGGACAGAACTCCGACTACACC. Its translation is CASSSGQNSDYT. The whole CDR3 protein is CASSSGQNSDYTF. The full variable domain, rest sourced from reference TRBV16 and TRBJ1-2, is NAGVIQTPRHKVTGKGQEATLWCEPISGHSAVFWYRQTIVQGLEFLTYFRNQAPIDDSGMPKERFSAQMPNQSHSTLKIQSTQPQDSAVYLCASSSGQNSDYTFGSGTRLLVI.

Note on this clone: Gene names are the mouse ones. The read ends 1 residue early relative to the CDR3; the germline J gene fills the gap. The rearrangement links TRBV3 to TRBJ2-3; 10 nucleotides agree with TRBD2. CDR1 SNHLY and CDR2 FYNGKV come from the germline V gene (reference sequence). The V gene end was trimmed by 5 bases and the J gene end by 1 base; junction bases not matched to a gene: 3. This CDR3 spans 15 amino acids. The CDR3 sequence is CASSLGLGRAETLYF. The covered CDR3 bases are TGTGCCAGCAGCCTGGGACTGGGGCGTGCAGAAACGCTGTAT.

This clone was picked up a small number of times. Each gene name is a mouse one. The CDR3 goes on 1 residue after the read ends, and that part is filled in from the germline J gene. This sequence joins TRBV26 and TRBJ2-1; no firm D call. This CDR3 contains 13 residues. V shed 11 bases and J shed 1 base, with 12 bases lying between them. In germline, CDR1 is KGHPV, CDR2 FQNQEV (reference sequence). The DNA read from the CDR3 is TGTGCCTCCAGTCGGGAAAACTATGCTGAGCAGTTC. This sequence encodes CASSRENYAEQF. The whole CDR3 region reads CASSRENYAEQFF.

Regarding this clone: The genes are named according to mouse. The read falls 1 residue short of the CDR3 end, and the missing part is taken from the germline J gene. V is TRBV3 and J is TRBJ2-7; D assignment may be TRBD1 or TRBD2 (5 bases each). V lost 1 base, J lost 6 bases, and 7 bases lay in between. The CDR3 sequence is 12 residues long. The germline gives CDR1 SNHLY, CDR2 FYNGKV (reference sequence). The sequenced CDR3 bases are TGTGCCAGCAGCTTAGGGGGGAGTGAACAGTAC. This codes for CASSLGGSEQY. The full CDR3 sequence reads CASSLGGSEQYF.

As regards this clone: All gene names here are mouse names. Coverage ceases 1 residue before the CDR3 finishes, and the germline J gene fills in the end. V and J are TRBV26 and TRBJ2-4; 12 bases agree with TRBD2. The length of the CDR3 is 16 residues. After removal of 6 bases from V and 0 bases from J, the junction contained 4 bases not matched to a gene. Germline values: CDR1 KGHPV, CDR2 FQNQEV (reference sequence). CDR3 amino acids: CASSRLGGPSQNTLYF. The sequenced part of the CDR3 DNA is TGTGCCAGCAGCCGACTGGGGGGGCCTAGTCAAAACACCTTGTAC.

As concerns this clone: Any gene name here is a mouse gene name. The CDR3 extends 1 residue past the end of the read, so its final part is completed from the germline J gene. The rearrangement joins TRBV26 to TRBJ2-5; D remains ambiguous. V was pared by 2 bases and J by 3 bases, with 6 bases between. Germline loops: CDR1 KGHPV, CDR2 FQNQEV (reference sequence). The CDR3 loop spans 13 amino acids. CDR3 protein: CASSLQGQDTQYF. The part of the CDR3 DNA that was read is TGTGCCAGCAGTCTGCAAGGACAAGACACCCAGTAC.

This clone was picked up one time. Genes and germline are mouse. With the read ending 1 residue before the CDR3 end, the germline J gene is used to fill in that end. The chain couples TRBV13-2 to TRBJ2-7; 8 bases align to TRBD2. V was clipped by 0 bases and J by 3 bases; unmatched bases: 5. This CDR3 contains 15 residues. Germline V lookup: CDR1 NNHNN, CDR2 SYGAGS (reference sequence). CDR3 protein: CASGDALGGLYEQYF. The DNA read from the CDR3 is TGTGCCAGCGGTGATGCCCTGGGGGGTCTCTATGAACAGTAC.

With regard to this clone: Gene names are mouse gene names. The read ends 1 residue before the CDR3 terminus; that terminus is restored from the germline J gene. This chain connects TRBV29 to TRBJ1-1, with D uncertain. Germline V lookup: CDR1 MSHET, CDR2 SYDVDS. The V and J ends lost 5 bases and 0 bases respectively, with 4 bases between them. This CDR3 comprises 12 residues. The CDR3 reads CASSSQNTEVFF. The DNA read from the CDR3 is TGTGCTAGCAGTAGTCAGAACACAGAAGTCTTC.

As for this clone: Mouse germline and gene names are used. The missing CDR3 end, 1 residue past where the read stops, is filled in from the germline J gene. The chain combines TRBV23 with TRBJ1-1; the D segment call TRBD1 is taken from the table without a DNA check. The CDR3 has 14 residues. The germline gives CDR1 KGHTA, CDR2 FQNQQP. CDR3 loop: CSSSQRQANTEVFF. The CDR3 bases that were read are TGCTCCAGCAGTCAAAGACAAGCAAACACAGAAGTCTTC.

As concerns this clone: Mouse gene names and germline throughout. The read ends 1 residue shy of where the CDR3 ends; the end is completed using the germline J gene. The chain combines TRBV15 with TRBJ2-5, with D perhaps assigned TRBD1 or TRBD2 (6 bases each). V lost 3 bases and J lost 6, with 10 bases in between. Germline V CDR1 and CDR2: SGHND, FRSKSL. CDR3 length: 13 residues. This CDR3 reads CASSFIGGDTQYF. The part of the CDR3 DNA that was read is TGTGCCAGCAGTTTTATTGGGGGCGACACCCAGTAC.

Regarding this clone: Gene names refer to mouse genes. The sequenced fragment ends 1 residue before the CDR3 boundary, so the rest is inferred from the germline J gene. V is TRBV13-2 and J is TRBJ2-5; D might be TRBD2 (6 bases). Germline V lookup: CDR1 NNHNN, CDR2 SYGAGS (reference sequence). The CDR3 runs 16 residues. V was trimmed by 0 bases and J by 0 bases, leaving 11 bases between them. CDR3 DNA, as far as it was read: TGTGCCAGCGGTGATGGACTGGTTTTTAACCAAGACACCCAGTAC. Its translation is CASGDGLVFNQDTQY. The whole CDR3 is CASGDGLVFNQDTQYF.

With respect to this clone: Gene names follow the mouse nomenclature. The CDR3 end falls 1 residue outside the read, so it is completed with the germline J gene. The chain links TRBV1 to TRBJ2-1, with 8 nucleotides matching TRBD1. The CDR3 spans 14 residues. The V segment lost 3 bases and the J segment 3 bases; nucleotides outside the gene matches: 1. Germline lookup yields CDR1 NSQYPW and CDR2 LRSPGD (reference sequence). Here the CDR3 reads CTCSATGGYAEQFF. The CDR3 bases that were read are TGCACCTGCAGTGCTACAGGGGGCTATGCTGAGCAGTTC.

Remarks on this clone: The germline and genes are mouse ones. The read is 1 residue too short to cover the CDR3 end, so that end is filled in from the germline J gene. The J gene is TRBJ2-3, the V gene TRBV16, with D unresolved. V was shortened by 6 bases and J by 0 bases, with 7 bases between the two germline ends. CDR1 SGHSA and CDR2 FRNQAP come from the germline V gene. This CDR3 has 13 amino acids. The sequenced CDR3 bases are TGTGCAAGCAGTTGGGTTAGTGCAGAAACGCTGTAT. This translates into CASSWVSAETLY. Given in full, the CDR3 is CASSWVSAETLYF.

Remarks on this clone: Gene names refer to mouse genes. The CDR3 is cut off 1 residue early in the read; its end comes from the germline J gene. The chain couples TRBV31 to TRBJ1-4; D unresolved. V lost 0 bases, J lost 2 bases, and 7 bases lay in between. Per germline, CDR1 GKSSPN and CDR2 SITVG. The CDR3 is made up of 14 amino acids. CDR3 bases read: TGTGCCTGGAGTCTAGGACGGTCCAACGAAAGATTATTT. This translates into CAWSLGRSNERLF. The CDR3 as a whole reads CAWSLGRSNERLFF.

In regard to this clone: All gene names here are mouse names. Sequencing ends 1 residue short of the CDR3 end; the germline J gene provides the rest. This chain uses TRBV15 with TRBJ2-1; D remains unclear. CDR3 length: 12 residues. The germline gives CDR1 SGHND, CDR2 FRSKSL. Trimming pared 3 bases from V and 4 bases from J, leaving 4 bases between. The DNA read from the CDR3 is TGTGCCAGCAGTTTGGGTTATGCTGAGCAGTTC. Protein sequence: CASSLGYAEQF. The whole CDR3 protein is CASSLGYAEQFF.

For this clone: Gene names are the mouse ones. CDR3 residues: CASSLGGSQNTLYF. The CDR3 bases that were read are TGTGCCAGCTCCCTTGGGGGTAGTCAAAACACCTTGTAC. The chain uses TRBV12-1 and TRBJ2-4; TRBD2 might be the D (6 bases). The CDR3 goes on 1 residue after the read ends, and that part is filled in from the germline J gene. Per germline, CDR1 SGHSN and CDR2 HYEKVE. This CDR3 has 14 residues. Trimming pared 4 bases from V and 0 bases from J, leaving 10 bases between.

As to this clone: Here the gene names and germline are mouse. The read finishes 1 residue shy of the CDR3 end, and the germline J gene is used to complete it. The chain employs TRBV26 and TRBJ2-3, with 12 bases that match TRBD2. CDR3 length: 16 residues. J was trimmed by 1 base and V by 4 bases; bases with no gene match: 3. Germline V CDR1 and CDR2: KGHPV, FQNQEV (reference sequence). The sequenced CDR3 bases are TGTGCCAGCAGTCCTCGACTGGGGGGGCGTGCAGAAACGCTGTAT. This encodes CASSPRLGGRAETLY. Given in full, the CDR3 is CASSPRLGGRAETLYF.

On this clone itself: Gene names and germline match the mouse. The read ends 1 residue early relative to the CDR3; the germline J gene fills the gap. The chain employs TRBV3 and TRBJ1-4, with TRBD1 matching over 10 bases. Per germline, CDR1 SNHLY and CDR2 FYNGKV (reference sequence). The CDR3 contains 14 residues. V lost 1 base and J lost 7; bases outside the gene matches: 0. The CDR3 DNA, read in part, is TGTGCCAGCAGCTTAGGGACAGGGGGCGAAAGATTATTT. Residues: CASSLGTGGERLF. The whole CDR3 sequence reads CASSLGTGGERLFF.

By share of the sample, this clone is large. Mouse gene names apply. Coverage ceases 1 residue before the CDR3 finishes, and the germline J gene fills in the end. J is TRBJ2-7 and V is TRBV29, with D tentatively TRBD1 or TRBD2 (5 bases each). Per germline, CDR1 MSHET and CDR2 SYDVDS. CDR3 size: 12 residues. V was cut by 1 base and J by 7 bases, with 8 bases left in between. Incomplete CDR3 DNA: TGTGCTAGCAGTTTATGGGGGAGAGAACAGTAC. Translating gives CASSLWGREQY. The CDR3 in its entirety is CASSLWGREQYF.

A few counts support this clone. Gene names and germline match the mouse. The read finishes 1 residue shy of the CDR3 end, and the germline J gene is used to complete it. The chain links TRBV3 to TRBJ2-4, with 9 nucleotides matching TRBD2. Germline V gene data show CDR1 as SNHLY and CDR2 as FYNGKV (reference sequence). Losses at the gene ends were 2 bases for V and 2 bases for J; bases not matched to a gene: 5. The CDR3 has 16 amino acids. The CDR3 sequence is CASSLIGGANQNTLYF. The sequenced CDR3 bases are TGTGCCAGCAGCTTAATTGGGGGGGCGAATCAAAACACCTTGTAC. Variable domain in full (rest from reference TRBV3 and TRBJ2-4): GPKVLQIPSHQIIDMGQMVTLNCDPVSNHLYFYWYKQILGQQMEFLVNFYNGKVMEKSKLFKDQFSVERPDGSYFTLKIQPTALEDSAVYFCASSLIGGANQNTLYFGAGTRLSVL.

In regard to this clone: Mouse gene names and germline throughout. The CDR3 protein is CTCSADLGGNTLYF. The sequenced CDR3 bases are TGCACCTGCAGTGCAGACCTGGGGGGAAACACCTTGTAC. V is TRBV1 and J is TRBJ2-4; 8 bases agree with TRBD2. The read is 1 residue too short to cover the CDR3 end, so that end is filled in from the germline J gene. The J segment lost 5 bases and the V segment lost 0 bases, leaving 1 base of the junction unmatched. This CDR3 spans 14 amino acids. Germline V gives CDR1 NSQYPW, CDR2 LRSPGD (reference sequence).